This T cell receptor (beta chain) was profiled in a study of T cells in narcolepsy. The method was immunoSEQ multiplex PCR; TCRdb's version includes in-frame clones alone and lacks a portion of them. Of about 33,000 clones listed, around 80% are singletons. In germline, CDR1 is ENHRY, CDR2 SYGVKD. The length of the CDR3 is 13 residues. The V and J ends lost 6 bases and 6 bases respectively, with 12 bases between them. The TCR sequence derives from a human donor with narcolepsy. The chain carries TRBV10-3 and TRBJ2-1; a possible D gene is TRBD2 (6 bases). Sample: CD45RA- memory CD4+ T cells from PBMCs. CDR3 amino acids: CAIREGLANEQFF. In nucleotides, the CDR3 is TGTGCCATCAGGGAGGGACTGGCCAATGAGCAGTTCTTC.